The source of this T cell receptor beta chain is a study of sequential checkpoint blockade in melanoma (dated by TCRdb to about 2019). Turning to the overall study: Using 1:1 randomization, the trial assigned patients either to first-line nivolumab followed by ipilimumab (arm A) or to ipilimumab followed by nivolumab (arm B). Maintenance nivolumab came after each of the two trial sequences.

Concerning this clone itself: It has no known antigen specificity. Base qualities are not recorded, but no much larger clone differs from it by a single base.

TCRbeta CDR3 regions were immunosequenced from genomic DNA with the immunoSEQ Assay. Before high-throughput sequencing, genomic DNA was amplified using bias-controlled multiplex PCR. As for the authors' bioinformatics: To quantify the absolute abundance of each unique TCRbeta CDR3 region, the sequences were collapsed and filtered. Clonality, defined as 1 minus Pielou's evenness, was calculated using productive rearrangements only. A previously published method was used to identify clones with significantly greater frequencies in on-treatment samples than in baseline samples. In its TCRdb copy, this immuneACCESS table keeps in-frame sequences only and misses some clones. Where compared with another copy, unresolved V genes explain less than half of these, and the others have no known cause. V, J and clone size are those of that table, while D and trimming were read from the DNA. The sample includes about 40,000 clones, with just under 85% observed a single time. The ten largest account for around 5.1% of the sample.

Ends trimmed: V by 0 bases, J by 6 bases; bases unmatched to a gene: 4. CDR1 is given as LNHDA and CDR2 as SQIVND, both from the germline V gene (reference sequence). From the cysteine up to the phenylalanine, the CDR3 has a length of 15 residues. The read is trimmed to its CDR3 DNA, 45 bases read in frame from base 1. The research as a whole found: The response-prediction model combining TCR metrics and mutation burden needs validation in larger, independent patient cohorts.

The treatment or condition label corresponds to: randomized to nivolumab then ipilimumab (arm A) or the reverse (arm B). Prior DNA-damaging chemotherapy had not been received by any trial patient. On a FACS Aria II flow cytometer, live CD3+CD8+ cells that were negative for CD19 and CD56 were sorted from thawed PBMCs. CheckMate 064, a randomized, open-label phase II trial of sequential checkpoint blockade, was the source of the samples, all of which came from patients with melanoma. Peripheral blood mononuclear cells were collected by leukapheresis, purified using Ficoll-Paque, and frozen in human serum containing approximately 9.6% DMSO. Immediately after sorting, the purity of sorted blood CD3+CD8+ cells was verified to be >98%, after which DNA was extracted.

The V and J segments used are TRBV19 and TRBJ2-4; 8 junctional bases match TRBD2. The sequences come from CD8+ T cells sorted from blood (inferred from file names), collected from a patient given nivolumab and ipilimumab in sequence. This TCR came from a human donor with melanoma. In nucleotides, the sequence is TGTGCCAGTAGTATAGATCTTGCGGGGGGAAACATTCAGTACTTC. Its protein reads: CASSIDLAGGNIQYF.